Below are 12 T cell receptor beta chains sequenced from a single sample in a study of shared clonotypes between healthy human individuals. Assay: immunoSEQ multiplex PCR; the TCRdb copy retains only in-frame clones and omits some. This sample has some 2 million clones; about 95% occur once, and the top ten carry 0.9% to 1.5%. Naive CD8 cells were CD45RO-negative, positively selected for CCR7, excluding terminally differentiated effector memory CD45RA+ cells. Material for sequencing was naive CD8+ T cells sorted from blood. The receptors originated from a man aged 18-30 years in good health.

The V call is TRBV30, the J call TRBJ1-2, with D perhaps TRBD1 (6 bases). The germline V and J ends were trimmed by 7 bases and 2 bases, with 8 bases remaining between them. The germline V gene encodes CDR1 GTSNPN and CDR2 SVGIG (reference sequence). The CDR3 length is 11 residues. This CDR3 is CAFTGNYGYTF. As DNA, the CDR3 is TGTGCCTTTACAGGGAACTATGGCTACACCTTC.

The V and J genes are TRBV5-6 and TRBJ2-1; D is unresolved. The CDR3 consists of 14 residues. The V and J ends lost 2 bases and 4 bases respectively, with 10 bases between them. The V gene's germline CDR1 is SGHDT and CDR2 YYEEEE. This chain's CDR3 is CASSLSRSYNEQFF. In DNA form, the CDR3 reads TGTGCCAGCAGCTTATCTCGGAGTTACAATGAGCAGTTCTTC.

The chain has TRBV9 and TRBJ1-2; 10 positions agree with TRBD1. V shed 4 bases and J 6 bases; nucleotides not matched to a gene: 21. Germline V gives CDR1 SGDLS, CDR2 YYNGEE. The CDR3 is made up of 19 amino acids. The CDR3 bases are TGTGCCAGCAGCCCCCTCCGGAGGGGACAGGGGCCCCCTGTTGATGGCTACACCTTC. Translating gives CASSPLRRGQGPPVDGYTF.

This clone showed up just once. This chain connects TRBV6-5 to TRBJ1-2; D not resolved. CDR1 and CDR2 from the germline V gene are MNHEY and SVGAGI. The germline V and J ends were trimmed by 2 bases and 8 bases, with 15 bases remaining between them. The CDR3 consists of 14 residues. The CDR3, as DNA: TGTGCCAGCAGTTACGCCACCAGTCCACTAGGCTACACCTTC. This gives the protein CASSYATSPLGYTF.

The V gene is TRBV11-3, the J gene TRBJ2-1, with TRBD1 matching 7 bases. This CDR3 contains 13 residues. Trimming took 8 bases from V and 7 from J; bases not matched to a gene: 8. Germline values: CDR1 SGHNT, CDR2 YENEEA. The CDR3 here is CASSIQGQNEQFF. In DNA, the CDR3 is TGTGCCAGCTCGATACAGGGGCAAAATGAGCAGTTCTTC.

This clone has a single count. The gene calls are TRBV7-9 and TRBJ2-3, with D perhaps matching TRBD2 (5 bases). The germline V and J ends were trimmed by 5 bases and 4 bases, with 10 bases remaining between them. Germline loops: CDR1 SEHNR, CDR2 FQNEAQ (reference sequence). The CDR3 loop spans 13 amino acids. CDR3 sequence reads: CASSPPGADTQYF. The DNA for the CDR3 is TGTGCCAGCAGCCCCCCCGGGGCAGATACGCAGTATTTT.

The CDR3 region has the DNA TGTGCCAGCAGTTACGGGAAGGGAGACAATGAGCAGTTCTTC. Encoded protein: CASSYGKGDNEQFF. The chain combines TRBV6-6 with TRBJ2-1; D is possibly TRBD2 (5 bases). The germline CDR1 and CDR2 sequences are MNHNY and SVGAGI (reference sequence). Trimming shortened V by 2 bases and J by 5 bases, and 10 bases separated the two germline ends. This CDR3 region has 14 residues.

Concerning this clone: The sample carries other DNA sequences with the same CDR3. The chain is built from TRBV9 and TRBJ2-5; TRBD1 or TRBD2 may be the D gene (6 bases each). The V gene lost 0 bases and the J gene lost 2 bases, with 11 bases spanning the gap. Germline CDR1 and CDR2: SGDLS and YYNGEE. CDR3 length: 15 amino acids. The CDR3 loop reads CASSVAGALQETQYF. The CDR3 DNA sequence: TGTGCCAGCAGCGTAGCGGGGGCCCTTCAAGAGACCCAGTACTTC.

There are a few counts of this clone. The sample holds other DNA sequences that translate to the same CDR3. This chain uses TRBV27 with TRBJ2-7; D gene ambiguous. Germline V gives CDR1 MNHEY, CDR2 SMNVEV (reference sequence). Trimming shortened V by 3 bases and J by 0 bases, and 6 bases separated the two germline ends. The CDR3 runs 13 residues. CDR3 sequence reads: CASSLVSSYEQYF. As DNA, the CDR3 is TGTGCCAGCAGTTTGGTCAGCTCCTACGAGCAGTACTTC.

The rearrangement links TRBV6-5 to TRBJ1-4; 9 positions match TRBD1. Germline V gene sequence: CDR1 MNHEY, CDR2 SVGAGI. The CDR3 runs to 15 residues. The V gene end was trimmed by 4 bases and the J gene end by 2 bases; junction bases not matched to a gene: 2. The CDR3 reads CASSSGTGTNEKLFF. In DNA, the CDR3 is TGTGCCAGCAGTTCCGGGACAGGGACTAATGAAAAACTGTTTTTT.

This clone appeared a single time. V and J are TRBV6-1 and TRBJ1-1, with D possibly being TRBD1 (6 bases). V dropped 4 bases and J dropped 6 bases, with 12 bases sitting between them. Germline V lookup: CDR1 MNHNS, CDR2 SASEGT. The CDR3 spans 13 residues. The CDR3 is CASSGQGISEAFF. CDR3 DNA: TGTGCCAGCAGTGGTCAGGGGATCTCTGAAGCTTTCTTT.

About this clone: Other DNA sequences in the same sample also yield this CDR3. This CDR3 is CASSLQMNTEAFF. The CDR3 DNA follows: TGTGCCAGCAGTTTACAGATGAACACTGAAGCTTTCTTT. This chain links TRBV27 with TRBJ1-1; D ambiguous. CDR3 size: 13 residues. With 2 bases removed from V and 0 bases from J, the gap between germline ends came to 4 bases. Germline V gene lookup returns CDR1 MNHEY and CDR2 SMNVEV (reference sequence).